The 27 T cell receptor beta chains listed next were all sequenced from one sample in a study of early T cells in non-severe SARS-CoV-2 infection. Using its own MiXCR run on the 5' RACE reads, TCRdb lists one record per CDR3 protein. The sample holds around 63,000 distinct CDR3 sequences, 9% to 10% seen once. Sequencing was performed on whole blood, taken at baseline. The receptor source for this set is an adult who was a healthcare worker with PCR-confirmed SARS-CoV-2 infection or an uninfected control (not recorded which).

The chain employs TRBV12-3 or TRBV12-4 and TRBJ1-3, with D possibly matching TRBD1 (5 bases). The CDR3 is 14 residues long. Between the trimmed V and J ends, which lost 3 bases and 2 bases, there was a span of 8 bases. In DNA form, the CDR3 reads TGTGCCAGCAGTTTGGGGGGGGCTGGAAACACCATATATTTT. It encodes CASSLGGAGNTIYF.

Many counts were recorded for this clonotype. The V and J genes are TRBV3-1 and TRBJ1-1; D is unresolved. This CDR3 has 12 amino acids. Germline CDR1 LGHDT, CDR2 YNNKEL (reference sequence). V lost 5 bases, J lost 6 bases, and 10 bases lay in between. The CDR3 spells CASSSNSAEAFF. The CDR3 nucleotides read TGTGCCAGCAGCTCCAACAGTGCTGAAGCTTTCTTT.

This clonotype was counted many times. CDR3 loop: CATSDLRGPGTSGEQFF. The CDR3, as DNA: TGTGCCACCAGTGATTTAAGGGGCCCCGGGACTAGCGGGGAGCAGTTCTTC. The chain is built from TRBV24-1 and TRBJ2-1, with 12 bases matching TRBD2. This CDR3 comprises 17 residues. Losses at the gene ends were 1 base for V and 10 bases for J; bases not matched to a gene: 10. Germline assignment: CDR1 KGHDR and CDR2 SFDVKD.

This clonotype was detected many times. The chain joins TRBV6-6 to TRBJ2-7, with TRBD2 as a possible D gene (5 bases). The germline V gene encodes CDR1 MNHNY and CDR2 SVGAGI (reference sequence). Trimming removed 4 bases from V and 5 bases from J, with 12 bases in between. The CDR3 is made up of 13 amino acids. The CDR3 loop is CASSLRGRDEQYF. Here the CDR3 DNA reads TGTGCCAGCAGTTTACGGGGTAGGGACGAGCAGTACTTC.

This clonotype was recorded at least ten times. The junction departs from germline at one end; a sequencing error may be responsible. The chain links TRBV28 to TRBJ1-1; D unresolved. The CDR3 totals 12 residues. Germline assignment: CDR1 MDHEN and CDR2 SYDVKM. CDR3 sequence reads: CASSLISRPAVF. CDR3 sequence (DNA): TGTGCCAGCAGTTTAATTTCCCGCCCCGCCGTCTTT.

This clonotype was observed many times. V is TRBV6-5 and J is TRBJ2-7, with D hard to call. The germline gives CDR1 MNHEY, CDR2 SVGAGI. The CDR3 length is 13 residues. The V end was cut by 8 bases, the J end by 0 bases, with 11 bases between. In DNA form, the CDR3 reads TGTGCCAGCCGTCGACAAAGCTCCTACGAGCAGTACTTC. It yields the protein CASRRQSSYEQYF.

Ten or more counts support this clonotype. The chain has TRBV15 and TRBJ2-2; 16 nucleotides match TRBD2. CDR3 length: 22 amino acids. Germline V gives CDR1 LNHNV, CDR2 YYDKDF (reference sequence). Trimming took 2 bases from V and 5 from J; bases not matched to a gene: 17. The CDR3 sequence is CATSRSSPGTSGRASRTGELFF. The CDR3 DNA is TGTGCCACCAGCAGATCGAGCCCCGGGACTAGCGGGAGGGCCAGTCGTACCGGGGAGCTGTTTTTT.

The chain has TRBV11-1 and TRBJ2-1; D is possibly TRBD1 or TRBD2 (5 bases each). V gave up 4 bases and J gave up 9 bases, with 16 bases separating them. Looked up from germline, CDR1 is SGHAT and CDR2 is FQDESV (reference sequence). The length of the CDR3 is 14 residues. CDR3 coding DNA: TGTGCCAGCAGCTCAGCCGGGACCCTCGGTGAGCAGTTCTTC. It specifies CASSSAGTLGEQFF.

This clonotype has a count of ten or more. CDR3: CASSPSGDRGYEQYF. CDR3 in DNA: TGTGCCAGCAGTCCGTCCGGAGACAGGGGCTACGAGCAGTACTTC. This chain joins TRBV28 and TRBJ2-7; TRBD1 aligns across 8 bases. This CDR3 is built from 15 residues. CDR1 is MDHEN, CDR2 SYDVKM, per germline. The V gene end was trimmed by 5 bases and the J gene end by 3 bases; junction bases not matched to a gene: 9.

This clonotype was detected a few times. V usage is TRBV4-1 and J usage is TRBJ2-1, with D perhaps matching TRBD2 (5 bases). V was clipped by 5 bases and J by 9 bases, with 20 bases between them. CDR3 length equals 15 residues. CDR1 is MGHRA and CDR2 is YSYEKL in the germline V gene. Here the CDR3 reads CASSSQESLAVEQFF. CDR3 DNA: TGCGCCAGCAGCTCTCAAGAAAGTCTAGCAGTTGAGCAGTTCTTC.

This clonotype was seen many times. The chain carries TRBV29-1 and TRBJ1-1; D gene ambiguous. Germline CDR1 reads SQVTM; CDR2 reads ANQGSEA. Between the trimmed V and J ends, which lost 4 bases and 6 bases, there was a span of 6 bases. This CDR3 comprises 10 residues. CDR3 sequence (DNA): TGCAGCGTTGTCGGAGCTGAAGCTTTCTTT. Its translation is CSVVGAEAFF. Drawing the rest from reference TRBV29-1 and TRBJ1-1, the complete variable domain is SAVISQKPSRDICQRGTSLTIQCQVDSQVTMMFWYRQQPGQSLTLIATANQGSEATYESGFVIDKFPISRPNLTFSTLTVSNMSPEDSSIYLCSVVGAEAFFGQGTRLTVV.

The chain employs TRBV24-1 and TRBJ2-1; weak D call: TRBD2 (6 bases). The CDR3 is made up of 16 amino acids. Trimming shortened V by 3 bases and J by 0 bases, and 11 bases separated the two germline ends. The V gene's germline CDR1 is KGHDR and CDR2 SFDVKD. The CDR3 DNA follows: TGTGCCACCAGTGATCCTGGACTACGCTCCTACAATGAGCAGTTCTTC. It codes for CATSDPGLRSYNEQFF.

This clonotype was seen repeatedly, ten times or more. The chain uses TRBV28 and TRBJ2-1; TRBD2 matches 13 bases. V was clipped by 6 bases and J by 6 bases; unmatched bases: 5. Germline CDR1 reads MDHEN; CDR2 reads SYDVKM. The CDR3 length is 15 residues. Here the CDR3 DNA reads TGTGCCAGCAGCCCCGGGACTAGCGGGGCCAATGAGCAGTTCTTC. Encoded protein: CASSPGTSGANEQFF. Full variable domain (outside the CDR3, taken from reference TRBV28 and TRBJ2-1): DVKVTQSSRYLVKRTGEKVFLECVQDMDHENMFWYRQDPGLGLRLIYFSYDVKMKEKGDIPEGYSVSREKKERFSLILESASTNQTSMYLCASSPGTSGANEQFFGPGTRLTVL.

V gene TRBV2 combines with J gene TRBJ2-2; 9 bases match TRBD1. The V gene end was trimmed by 6 bases and the J gene end by 5 bases; junction bases not matched to a gene: 4. The germline gives CDR1 SNHLY, CDR2 FYNNEI. The CDR3 has 14 residues. Here the CDR3 reads CASRAGTGTGELFF. The CDR3 DNA follows: TGTGCCAGCAGGGCCGGGACAGGGACCGGGGAGCTGTTTTTT.

This clonotype has a count of ten or more. The V gene is TRBV25-1, the J gene TRBJ2-1; 9 nucleotides line up with TRBD2. V was clipped by 4 bases and J by 3 bases; unmatched bases: 4. CDR3 size: 15 residues. Germline assignment: CDR1 MGHDK and CDR2 SYGVNS. The CDR3 sequence: CASSVQTSGYNEQFF. CDR3 bases: TGTGCCAGCAGTGTTCAGACTAGCGGCTACAATGAGCAGTTCTTC. Combining the CDR3 with reference TRBV25-1 and TRBJ2-1 gives the whole variable domain EADIYQTPRYLVIGTGKKITLECSQTMGHDKMYWYQQDPGMELHLIHYSYGVNSTEKGDLSSESTVSRIRTEHFPLTLESARPSHTSQYLCASSVQTSGYNEQFFGPGTRLTVL.

This clonotype was recorded at least ten times. The chain carries TRBV6-9 and TRBJ2-3; D remains unclear. The germline V gene encodes CDR1 MNHGY and CDR2 SVAAGI. There are 15 residues in the CDR3. Trimming cost V 4 bases and J 5 bases, with 16 bases left between them. The CDR3 protein is CASSFTRLKKDTQYF. In nucleotides, the CDR3 is TGTGCCAGCAGTTTCACGAGACTTAAAAAAGATACGCAGTATTTT.

This clonotype came up many times. CDR3 in DNA: TGTGCCAGCAGTGTTGGGACTAGCGGGAGGGGTGAGCAGTTCTTC. Translating it yields CASSVGTSGRGEQFF. The V call is TRBV6-1, the J call TRBJ2-1, with 16 bases lining up with TRBD2. V lost 4 bases and J lost 9; bases outside the gene matches: 3. Germline CDR1 and CDR2: MNHNS and SASEGT. This CDR3 is 15 amino acids long.

This clonotype was recorded once. This sequence may be a read error, since a much larger clone differs from it by one base. This rearrangement joins TRBV28 to TRBJ2-3; TRBD2 agrees at 7 bases. CDR3 size: 16 residues. Germline V gives CDR1 MDHEN, CDR2 SYDVKM. With 6 bases clipped from V and 1 base from J, the junction kept 10 bases outside the gene matches. The chain's CDR3 is CASSEPASGRTDTQYF. In DNA, the CDR3 is TGTGCCAGCAGCGAACCGGCTAGCGGTCGCACAGATACGCAGTATTTT.

This clonotype appeared a few times. This chain uses TRBV20-1 with TRBJ2-7; D unclear. V was pared by 0 bases and J by 2 bases, with 11 bases between. The CDR3 is 14 amino acids. Germline values: CDR1 DFQATT, CDR2 SNEGSKA (reference sequence). The CDR3 here is CSARDTHRAYEQYF. The CDR3 bases are TGCAGTGCTAGAGACACTCACAGAGCCTACGAGCAGTACTTC.

The chain recombines TRBV18 with TRBJ1-1; D is ambiguous. The CDR3 has 13 residues. The V and J ends lost 3 bases and 8 bases respectively, with 13 bases between them. Germline CDR1 is KGHSH and CDR2 is LQKENI. In DNA, the CDR3 is TGTGCCAGCTCACCTACGAGGAAACCCGAAGCTTTCTTT. It codes for CASSPTRKPEAFF. The full variable domain, in which reference TRBV18 and TRBJ1-1 provide the parts outside the CDR3, is NAGVMQNPRHLVRRRGQEARLRCSPMKGHSHVYWYRQLPEEGLKFMVYLQKENIIDESGMPKERFSAEFPKEGPSILRIQQVVRGDSAAYFCASSPTRKPEAFFGQGTRLTVV.

In its sample, this clonotype was seen a few times. This sequence joins TRBV7-9 and TRBJ2-2; 9 bases line up with TRBD2. CDR3 length: 21 residues. After removal of 3 bases from V and 3 bases from J, the junction contained 20 bases not matched to a gene. The germline V gene has CDR1 SEHNR and CDR2 FQNEAQ (reference sequence). CDR3 region: CASSLIPLNVAGDSDTGELFF. Here the CDR3 DNA reads TGTGCCAGCAGCTTGATACCCCTTAATGTAGCGGGAGATTCGGACACCGGGGAGCTGTTTTTT.

This clonotype appeared a few times. The J gene is TRBJ1-1, the V gene TRBV7-9, with unresolved D. Germline CDR1 and CDR2: SEHNR and FQNEAQ (reference sequence). Deletions cut 1 base from V and 1 base from J, with 16 bases between. The CDR3 totals 17 residues. CDR3 residues: CASSLVGGVRKNTEAFF. DNA for the CDR3: TGTGCCAGCAGCTTAGTAGGCGGGGTCCGGAAGAACACTGAAGCTTTCTTT.

The CDR3: CSAVQGASNYGYTF. The CDR3 DNA reads as TGCAGTGCGGTACAGGGGGCTTCTAACTATGGCTACACCTTC. V is TRBV20-1 and J is TRBJ1-2; 9 nucleotides line up with TRBD1. Per germline, CDR1 DFQATT and CDR2 SNEGSKA (reference sequence). After removal of 6 bases from V and 0 bases from J, the junction contained 5 bases not matched to a gene. The CDR3 covers 14 residues.

The table lists this clonotype with a few counts. This sequence joins TRBV7-8 and TRBJ2-3; a weak D match, TRBD2 (6 bases). Germline V gives CDR1 SGHVS, CDR2 FQNEAQ. V was clipped by 5 bases and J by 0 bases, with 9 bases between them. The CDR3 spans 14 residues. The DNA of the CDR3 is TGTGCCAGCAGCCGGAGCGGGAGCACAGATACGCAGTATTTT. Translated, it gives CASSRSGSTDTQYF. The whole variable domain, remainder taken from reference TRBV7-8 and TRBJ2-3, is GAGVSQSPRYKVAKRGQDVALRCDPISGHVSLFWYQQALGQGPEFLTYFQNEAQLDKSGLPSDRFFAERPEGSVSTLKIQRTQQEDSAVYLCASSRSGSTDTQYFGPGTRLTVL.

This clonotype was recorded a few times. This rearrangement joins TRBV3-1 to TRBJ2-5; 10 bases align to TRBD2. CDR1 is LGHDT and CDR2 is YNNKEL in the germline V gene (reference sequence). The ends lost 6 bases at V and 1 base at J; junction bases unmatched: 5. The CDR3 extends over 15 amino acids. CDR3 loop: CASRQLAGIQETQYF. CDR3 bases: TGTGCCAGCAGGCAACTAGCGGGGATCCAAGAGACCCAGTACTTC.

V is TRBV20-1 and J is TRBJ2-1, with 15 bases aligning to TRBD2. Trimming removed 8 bases from V and 6 bases from J; junction bases left unmatched: 8. CDR3 size: 15 residues. Germline V gene sequence: CDR1 DFQATT, CDR2 SNEGSKA (reference sequence). Here the CDR3 reads CSSTSGLAGGNEQFF. The CDR3, as DNA: TGCAGTTCAACCTCGGGACTAGCGGGAGGCAATGAGCAGTTCTTC.

CDR3 bases: TGCAGCGCCACAGGGGCTCCCGGGGGCAAAAGAGGGTCCTACGAGCAGTACTTC. Its translation: CSATGAPGGKRGSYEQYF. The chain carries TRBV29-1 and TRBJ2-7, with D possibly matching TRBD1 (7 bases). The CDR3 runs 18 residues. V lost 7 bases to trimming and J lost 1 base, with 29 bases between them. Germline V gene data show CDR1 as SQVTM and CDR2 as ANQGSEA.